The entry below gives a single T cell receptor (beta chain) sequence along with its context. Its antigen remains unknown. The data belong to a study of cytomegalovirus exposure and HLA in healthy donors. This CDR3 region has 16 residues. With 4 bases clipped from V and 1 base from J, the junction kept 10 bases outside the gene matches. Germline loops: CDR1 SGDLS, CDR2 YYNGEE. Study observations and caveats: Both high specificity and high sensitivity reportedly marked the classifier's diagnosis of cytomegalovirus status.

PCR employed 60 Vbeta and 13 Jbeta primers. The data were produced by immunoSEQ multiplex PCR, yet TCRdb's version contains in-frame clones alone and is incomplete. The sample holds under 80,000 clones, roughly 77% seen once. Sequenced material: PBMCs. This receptor was identified in a woman aged 25-40 years in good health and CMV-seronegative. The rearrangement joins TRBV9 to TRBJ2-5; 7 bases are a match to TRBD1. The CDR3: CASSPPPRGPQETQYF. The CDR3 DNA follows: TGTGCCAGCAGCCCCCCCCCGAGGGGGCCCCAAGAGACCCAGTACTTC.